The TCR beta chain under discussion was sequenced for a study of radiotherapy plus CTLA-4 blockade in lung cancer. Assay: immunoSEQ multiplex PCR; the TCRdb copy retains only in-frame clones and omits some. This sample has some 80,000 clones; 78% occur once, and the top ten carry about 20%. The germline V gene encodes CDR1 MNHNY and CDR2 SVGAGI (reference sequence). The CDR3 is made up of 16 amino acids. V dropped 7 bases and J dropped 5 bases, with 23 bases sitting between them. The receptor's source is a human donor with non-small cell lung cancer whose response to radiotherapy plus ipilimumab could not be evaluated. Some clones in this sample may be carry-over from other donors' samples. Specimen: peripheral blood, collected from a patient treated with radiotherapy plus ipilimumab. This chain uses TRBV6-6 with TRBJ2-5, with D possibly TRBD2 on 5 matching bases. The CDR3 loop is CASTYKRTALGETQYF. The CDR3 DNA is TGTGCCAGCACCTACAAAAGGACTGCTCTTGGGGAGACCCAGTACTTC.